The present entry profiles one TCR beta chain with its context. The antigen remains unidentified. The sample is drawn from a study of T cells in Graves' hyperthyroidism and ophthalmopathy. The wider study: Peripheral blood was collected at initial diagnosis, before any treatment. Findings and limits, study-wide: Ophthalmopathy was separated from stable hyperthyroidism by a 13 V-J model. Most clonotypes that expanded in the thyroid above 0.001 also showed up in blood.

CDR1 and CDR2 (germline): SGHTA, FQGNSA. This CDR3 is 17 amino acids long. The germline V and J ends were trimmed by 3 bases and 0 bases, with 14 bases remaining between them. Sampled blood dates from first hyperthyroidism diagnosis, and it precedes any ophthalmopathy symptoms. Authors of the study amplified TCR beta CDR3 regions from RNA transcripts. An initial round of RT-PCR targeting the TCR CDR3 relied on the HTBI primer set. Using its own MiXCR run on the multiplex PCR reads, TCRdb lists one record per CDR3 protein. The sample yields around 700,000 distinct CDR3 sequences, under 20% seen once. The chain uses TRBV7-2 and TRBJ2-2; D gene unclear. The sequenced sample was blood. This TCR was recovered from a woman aged 50 to 60 with Graves' hyperthyroidism that later progressed to Graves' ophthalmopathy. The CDR3 is CASSLVLLSANTGELFF. The CDR3 coding sequence is TGTGCCAGCAGCTTGGTCCTGTTAAGCGCGAACACCGGGGAGCTGTTTTTT.